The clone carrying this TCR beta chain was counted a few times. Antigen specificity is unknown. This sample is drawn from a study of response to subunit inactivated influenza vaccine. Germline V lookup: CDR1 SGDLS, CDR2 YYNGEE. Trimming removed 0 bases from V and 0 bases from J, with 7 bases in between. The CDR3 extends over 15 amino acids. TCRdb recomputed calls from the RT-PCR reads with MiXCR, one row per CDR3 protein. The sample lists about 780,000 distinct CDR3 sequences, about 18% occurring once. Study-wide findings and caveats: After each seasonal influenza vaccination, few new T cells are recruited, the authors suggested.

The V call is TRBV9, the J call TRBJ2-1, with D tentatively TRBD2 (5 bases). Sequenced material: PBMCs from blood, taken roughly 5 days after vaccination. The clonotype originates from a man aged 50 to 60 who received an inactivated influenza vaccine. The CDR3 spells CASSVELVSYNEQFF. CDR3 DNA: TGTGCCAGCAGCGTAGAACTAGTCTCCTACAATGAGCAGTTCTTC.